These 19 T cell receptor beta chains came from one sample sequenced in a study of cytomegalovirus exposure and HLA in healthy donors. Generated by immunoSEQ multiplex PCR, the TCRdb table keeps only in-frame clones and is missing some. The sample includes roughly 190,000 clones, approximately 86% seen only once; the top ten take 7.2%. Sequencing used PBMCs. The receptor set was obtained from a man younger than 40 in good health and CMV-seropositive.

The V gene is TRBV9, the J gene TRBJ2-3, with D possibly being TRBD1 (7 bases). The germline V and J ends were trimmed by 4 bases and 0 bases, with 15 bases remaining between them. Germline values: CDR1 SGDLS, CDR2 YYNGEE. The CDR3 has 16 residues. The CDR3 DNA follows: TGTGCCAGCAGCCTACGGGGGACAGAGAGCACAGATACGCAGTATTTT. Translated: CASSLRGTESTDTQYF.

The chain links TRBV19 to TRBJ2-7; D could derive from TRBD1 or TRBD2 (6 bases each). The V end lost 8 bases, the J end lost 7 bases, and 18 bases lay between the germline ends. The CDR3 contains 13 residues. Per the germline V gene, CDR1 is LNHDA and CDR2 is SQIVND (reference sequence). The CDR3 protein is CASSGADSKEQYF. The CDR3 bases are TGTGCCAGTTCGGGGGCGGACTCTAAGGAGCAGTACTTC.

The sample holds a few counts of this clone. V is TRBV18 and J is TRBJ1-5; TRBD1 agrees at 9 bases. Germline CDR1 KGHSH, CDR2 LQKENI. The junction had 15 bases not matched to a gene; V was cut back by 0 bases and J by 6 bases. CDR3 length: 19 residues. In nucleotides, the CDR3 is TGTGCCAGCTCACCACCGTTAGGACAGGGGTTAGGCCCAATTCAGCCCCAGCATTTT. Translated, it gives CASSPPLGQGLGPIQPQHF.

This chain links TRBV5-5 with TRBJ2-7, with D possibly being TRBD1 or TRBD2 (5 bases each). The CDR3 has 14 residues. Germline loops: CDR1 SGHKS, CDR2 YYEKEE (reference sequence). Trimming took off 4 bases at V and 1 base at J, with 12 bases between the two ends. CDR3 sequence reads: CASSRDRQSYEQYF. For the CDR3, the DNA is TGTGCCAGCAGCAGGGACCGACAGTCCTACGAGCAGTACTTC.

The chain is built from TRBV7-8 and TRBJ2-1; 7 bases fit TRBD2. Germline-derived CDR1 and CDR2 are SGHVS and FQNEAQ. CDR3 length equals 11 residues. The trim removed 4 bases at V and 12 bases at J, leaving 3 bases unmatched. CDR3 sequence (DNA): TGTGCCAGCAGCTGGGAGGGCCCGCAGTTCTTC. This translates into CASSWEGPQFF.

The rearrangement uses TRBV2 and TRBJ1-6; a weak D match, TRBD1 (5 bases). CDR3 length: 13 amino acids. V gave up 8 bases and J gave up 8 bases, with 13 bases separating them. From germline, CDR1 is SNHLY and CDR2 FYNNEI. This chain's CDR3 is CASLGTAYSPLHF. The CDR3 nucleotides read TGTGCCAGCCTCGGGACCGCCTATTCACCCCTCCACTTT.

V usage is TRBV19 and J usage is TRBJ1-1, with a possible D match to TRBD1 (5 bases). CDR3 length: 14 residues. Germline assignment: CDR1 LNHDA and CDR2 SQIVND (reference sequence). Trimming stripped 5 bases from V and 6 bases from J, with 16 bases between. CDR3 residues: CASSSSGKAPEAFF. The CDR3 nucleotides are TGTGCCAGTAGTTCATCAGGGAAGGCTCCTGAAGCTTTCTTT. The full variable domain, rest sourced from reference TRBV19 and TRBJ1-1, is DGGITQSPKYLFRKEGQNVTLSCEQNLNHDAMYWYRQDPGQGLRLIYYSQIVNDFQKGDIAEGYSVSREKKESFPLTVTSAQKNPTAFYLCASSSSGKAPEAFFGQGTRLTVV.

Only one count was recorded for this clone. The J gene is TRBJ1-4, the V gene TRBV4-3; a possible D gene is TRBD1 (5 bases). Germline loops: CDR1 LGHNA, CDR2 YSLEER. Trimming left V 5 bases short and J 3 bases short, with 13 bases between. This CDR3 is built from 15 residues. DNA for the CDR3: TGCGCCAGCAGCTTATCAGGGAGGCCTAATGAAAAACTGTTTTTT. Translation gives CASSLSGRPNEKLFF.

The rearrangement joins TRBV7-3 to TRBJ2-3; D unresolved. The CDR3 spans 14 residues. V shed 3 bases and J shed 4 bases, with 11 bases lying between them. The germline CDR1 and CDR2 sequences are SGHTA and FQGTGA. This chain's CDR3 is CASSLDPSADTQYF. The CDR3 nucleotides read TGTGCCAGCAGCTTGGACCCCAGTGCAGATACGCAGTATTTT.

This chain connects TRBV15 to TRBJ1-2, with D possibly matching TRBD1 (6 bases). The V gene lost 0 bases and the J gene lost 7 bases, with 9 bases spanning the gap. Looked up from germline, CDR1 is LNHNV and CDR2 is YYDKDF (reference sequence). The CDR3 length is 13 residues. CDR3 DNA: TGTGCCACCAGCAGAGATGCAGGGGTTGGCTACACCTTC. Translating it yields CATSRDAGVGYTF.

The V gene is TRBV11-3, the J gene TRBJ2-7; tentatively, D is TRBD1 or TRBD2 (5 bases each). Germline lookup yields CDR1 SGHNT and CDR2 YENEEA. Trimming cost V 8 bases and J 0 bases, with 11 bases left between them. This CDR3 contains 13 residues. The CDR3 loop is CASGGASSYEQYF. The CDR3 coding sequence is TGTGCCAGCGGGGGAGCTAGCTCCTACGAGCAGTACTTC.

This chain links TRBV27 with TRBJ1-4; 9 nucleotides align to TRBD1. The CDR3 totals 16 residues. J lost 8 bases, V lost 9 bases, and 16 bases had no gene match. Looked up from germline, CDR1 is MNHEY and CDR2 is SMNVEV (reference sequence). This CDR3 reads CARPVSPGQGVEKLFF. The CDR3 DNA reads TGTGCCAGACCAGTTTCCCCGGGACAGGGTGTCGAAAAACTGTTTTTT. Filled out from reference TRBV27 and TRBJ1-4, the complete variable domain reads EAQVTQNPRYLITVTGKKLTVTCSQNMNHEYMSWYRQDPGLGLRQIYYSMNVEVTDKGDVPEGYKVSRKEKRNFPLILESPSPNQTSLYFCARPVSPGQGVEKLFFGSGTQLSVL.

V and J are TRBV6-4 and TRBJ2-1, with D hard to call. With 0 bases removed from V and 6 bases from J, the gap between germline ends came to 15 bases. The CDR3 runs 16 residues. Germline CDR1 reads MRHNA; CDR2 reads SNTAGT. The CDR3 loop reads CASSDSIGRRGNEQFF. In DNA form, the CDR3 reads TGTGCCAGCAGTGACTCAATAGGAAGAAGAGGCAATGAGCAGTTCTTC.

J is TRBJ1-2 and V is TRBV10-3; D is ambiguous. Trimming left V 5 bases short and J 2 bases short, with 6 bases between. The CDR3 has 12 amino acids. From germline, CDR1 is ENHRY and CDR2 SYGVKD. The CDR3: CAISTRNYGYTF. In DNA, the CDR3 is TGTGCCATCAGTACGAGGAACTATGGCTACACCTTC.

About this clone itself: The junction shows a germline mismatch at one end, possibly a read error. The chain employs TRBV6-6 and TRBJ2-5, with no clear D. CDR1 and CDR2 (germline): MNHNY, SVGAGI (reference sequence). The CDR3 contains 14 residues. The DNA for the CDR3 is TGTGCCAGCAGTTACTCGAATTTCTTACAACCGGAGAACTTC. This translates into CASSYSNFLQPENF.

The chain recombines TRBV7-9 with TRBJ2-7; possibly TRBD2 for D (5 bases). Trimming took 2 bases from V and 6 from J, leaving 11 bases between them. In germline, CDR1 is SEHNR, CDR2 FQNEAQ (reference sequence). CDR3 length equals 13 residues. Here the CDR3 reads CASSLRAEAEQYF. The CDR3, as DNA: TGTGCCAGCAGCTTAAGAGCGGAGGCCGAGCAGTACTTC.

This chain uses TRBV28 with TRBJ2-5; 9 bases match TRBD1. The germline CDR1 and CDR2 sequences are MDHEN and SYDVKM. This CDR3 region has 15 residues. V shed 5 bases, J shed 9 bases, and the junction held 13 bases outside the gene matches. CDR3 sequence: CASSHRQGDEMSQYF. As DNA, the CDR3 is TGTGCCAGCAGTCACAGACAGGGGGACGAGATGTCCCAGTACTTC. The full variable domain, with the rest looked up from reference TRBV28 and TRBJ2-5, is DVKVTQSSRYLVKRTGEKVFLECVQDMDHENMFWYRQDPGLGLRLIYFSYDVKMKEKGDIPEGYSVSREKKERFSLILESASTNQTSMYLCASSHRQGDEMSQYFGPGTRLLVL.

The rearrangement joins TRBV27 to TRBJ2-7; no definite D call. Looked up from germline, CDR1 is MNHEY and CDR2 is SMNVEV (reference sequence). The CDR3 totals 15 residues. Trimming stripped 2 bases from V and 0 bases from J, with 11 bases between. CDR3 DNA sequence: TGTGCCAGCAGTTTAAAGGGTCCGGGCTCCTACGAGCAGTACTTC. It specifies CASSLKGPGSYEQYF.

The J gene is TRBJ2-7, the V gene TRBV18; a weak D match, TRBD1 (6 bases). This CDR3 comprises 12 residues. Per the germline V gene, CDR1 is KGHSH and CDR2 is LQKENI. V was trimmed by 5 bases and J by 5 bases, leaving 10 bases between them. The CDR3: CASSYQGNEQYF. CDR3 DNA: TGTGCCAGCTCATATCAGGGGAACGAGCAGTACTTC. Together with reference TRBV18 and TRBJ2-7, the CDR3 gives the full variable domain: NAGVMQNPRHLVRRRGQEARLRCSPMKGHSHVYWYRQLPEEGLKFMVYLQKENIIDESGMPKERFSAEFPKEGPSILRIQQVVRGDSAAYFCASSYQGNEQYFGPGTRLTVT.